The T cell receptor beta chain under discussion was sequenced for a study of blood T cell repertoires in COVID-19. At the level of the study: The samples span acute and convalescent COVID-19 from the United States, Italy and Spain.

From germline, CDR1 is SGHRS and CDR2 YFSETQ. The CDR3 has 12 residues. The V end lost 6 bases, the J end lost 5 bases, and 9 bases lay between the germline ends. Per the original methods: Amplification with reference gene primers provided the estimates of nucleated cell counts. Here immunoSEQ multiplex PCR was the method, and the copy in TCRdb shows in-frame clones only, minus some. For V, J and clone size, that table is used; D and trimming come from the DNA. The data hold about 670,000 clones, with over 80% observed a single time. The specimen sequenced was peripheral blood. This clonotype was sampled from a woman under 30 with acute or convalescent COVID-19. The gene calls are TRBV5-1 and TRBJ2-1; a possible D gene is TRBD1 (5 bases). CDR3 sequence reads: CASNLGDNEQFF. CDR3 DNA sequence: TGCGCCAGCAATTTAGGGGACAATGAGCAGTTCTTC.